The 28 T cell receptor beta chains below were found in one sample sequenced in a study of T-cell memory formation after mild COVID-19. MiXCR was run by TCRdb on the 5' RACE reads, yielding one entry per CDR3 protein. This table holds approximately 350,000 distinct CDR3 sequences, approximately 15% found once. Sequencing input: PBMCs or a T cell subset sorted from them (not recorded which). The origin of the receptors is a young man who had mild COVID-19 (a few samples of this study predate the infection). Cell type and time point are not known.

In this sample, this clonotype turned up many times. The V call is TRBV7-6, the J call TRBJ2-1; 10 bases fit TRBD2. V lost 1 base and J lost 3; bases outside the gene matches: 3. The CDR3 spans 16 residues. The germline gives CDR1 SGHVS, CDR2 FNYEAQ. The CDR3 coding sequence is TGTGCCAGCAGCTTAGGTAGCGGGGGGATCTACAATGAGCAGTTCTTC. This sequence encodes CASSLGSGGIYNEQFF.

This chain connects TRBV6-2 or TRBV6-3 to TRBJ2-3; TRBD2 matches 11 bases. The germline V gene has CDR1 MNHEY and CDR2 SVGEGT. The CDR3 sequence is 16 residues long. J was trimmed by 6 bases and V by 4 bases; bases with no gene match: 9. The DNA for the CDR3 is TGTGCCAGCAGTTCCCTAGCGGGGGGTCCTCCGGATACGCAGTATTTT. This encodes CASSSLAGGPPDTQYF.

This chain links TRBV4-3 with TRBJ2-2; D is unclear. V lost 3 bases and J 4 bases, leaving 6 bases between the germline ends. CDR1 and CDR2 (germline): LGHNA, YSLEER. This CDR3 comprises 13 residues. This CDR3 reads CASSHSRTGELFF. In nucleotides, the CDR3 is TGCGCCAGCAGCCACAGCCGCACCGGGGAGCTGTTTTTT.

This clonotype was observed many times. V is TRBV7-8 and J is TRBJ1-1; TRBD1 is a possible D gene (5 bases). V was clipped by 5 bases and J by 6 bases, with 10 bases between them. The CDR3 length is 12 residues. CDR1 is SGHVS, CDR2 FQNEAQ, per germline. The CDR3 sequence: CASSVDRSEAFF. The CDR3 nucleotides are TGTGCCAGCAGCGTTGACAGATCTGAAGCTTTCTTT.

The chain joins TRBV6-1 to TRBJ2-7; D might be TRBD2 (6 bases). The germline CDR1 and CDR2 sequences are MNHNS and SASEGT. The V end lost 7 bases, the J end lost 3 bases, and 19 bases lay between the germline ends. This CDR3 is 15 amino acids long. In nucleotides, the CDR3 is TGTGCCAGCACCGTTGGACGGGGGTACGACTACGAGCAGTACGTC. Encoded protein: CASTVGRGYDYEQYV.

V gene TRBV6-2 or TRBV6-3 combines with J gene TRBJ1-5; 10 bases map to TRBD1. CDR3 length: 16 amino acids. The germline gives CDR1 MNHEY, CDR2 SVGEGT. With 2 bases clipped from V and 6 bases from J, the junction kept 7 bases outside the gene matches. CDR3 in DNA: TGTGCCAGCAGTTACCGCCGGGACAGGGGTATTCAGCCCCAGCATTTT. Its translation is CASSYRRDRGIQPQHF.

This sequence joins TRBV15 and TRBJ2-3; D gene ambiguous. Germline V gene data show CDR1 as LNHNV and CDR2 as YYDKDF (reference sequence). Trimming left V 6 bases short and J 1 base short, with 8 bases between. This CDR3 region has 13 residues. In DNA form, the CDR3 reads TGTGCCACCAGGATTACGGGCACAGATACGCAGTATTTT. Amino acid sequence: CATRITGTDTQYF.

This clonotype has more than one count but fewer than ten. The rearrangement uses TRBV29-1 and TRBJ1-2; unclear D gene. From germline, CDR1 is SQVTM and CDR2 ANQGSEA. The CDR3 has 13 residues. V lost 3 bases and J lost 5, with 13 bases in between. The CDR3 is CSVDYEGVYGYTF. CDR3 in DNA: TGCAGCGTTGATTATGAGGGCGTATATGGCTACACCTTC. Filled out from reference TRBV29-1 and TRBJ1-2, the complete variable domain reads SAVISQKPSRDICQRGTSLTIQCQVDSQVTMMFWYRQQPGQSLTLIATANQGSEATYESGFVIDKFPISRPNLTFSTLTVSNMSPEDSSIYLCSVDYEGVYGYTFGSGTRLTVV.

The chain couples TRBV5-1 to TRBJ2-1, with TRBD1 identical over 9 bases. The CDR3 extends over 15 amino acids. The J segment lost 3 bases and the V segment lost 3 bases, leaving 4 bases of the junction unmatched. CDR1 SGHRS and CDR2 YFSETQ come from the germline V gene. CDR3 coding DNA: TGCGCCAGCAGCTCCTTGGGACAGGGCTACAATGAGCAGTTCTTC. Protein sequence: CASSSLGQGYNEQFF. The whole variable domain, remainder taken from reference TRBV5-1 and TRBJ2-1, is KAGVTQTPRYLIKTRGQQVTLSCSPISGHRSVSWYQQTPGQGLQFLFEYFSETQRNKGNFPGRFSGRQFSNSRSEMNVSTLELGDSALYLCASSSLGQGYNEQFFGPGTRLTVL.

This clonotype came up many times. The chain joins TRBV4-2 to TRBJ2-2; unclear D gene. This CDR3 has 16 residues. In germline, CDR1 is LGHNA, CDR2 YNFKEQ. V was clipped by 4 bases and J by 4 bases, with 16 bases between them. The chain's CDR3 is CASSPPELQSTGELFF. As DNA, the CDR3 is TGTGCCAGCAGCCCGCCTGAGTTACAGAGCACCGGGGAGCTGTTTTTT.

The genes are TRBV6-6 and TRBJ1-5; no clear D. Germline V gene lookup returns CDR1 MNHNY and CDR2 SVGAGI (reference sequence). The CDR3 has 15 amino acids. Deletions cut 7 bases from V and 2 bases from J, with 15 bases between. The DNA of the CDR3 is TGTGCCAGCATGGAGGGTGATTGGGGCAATCAGCCCCAGCATTTT. Its translation: CASMEGDWGNQPQHF.

Ten or more counts support this clonotype. The DNA for the CDR3 is TGTGCCAGCAGCCAAGCCGGAGAGACCCAGTACTTC. As protein: CASSQAGETQYF. V usage is TRBV4-2 and J usage is TRBJ2-5, with D uncertain. Trimming removed 1 base at V and 4 bases at J, with 4 bases between. Germline CDR1 LGHNA, CDR2 YNFKEQ. The CDR3 has 12 amino acids.

The chain is built from TRBV7-6 and TRBJ1-1; TRBD1 is a possible D gene (5 bases). The CDR3 consists of 17 residues. The germline V gene encodes CDR1 SGHVS and CDR2 FNYEAQ. V was pared by 5 bases and J by 1 base, with 20 bases between. The CDR3 coding sequence is TGTGCCAGCAGCCTGATGTGGCAGAATACAGGGAACACTGAAGCTTTCTTT. Amino acid sequence: CASSLMWQNTGNTEAFF.

The chain couples TRBV4-1 to TRBJ1-2; a possible D gene is TRBD1 (5 bases). This CDR3 has 16 amino acids. V was trimmed by 0 bases and J by 0 bases, leaving 11 bases between them. Germline loops: CDR1 MGHRA, CDR2 YSYEKL. CDR3 loop: CASSQDLGGANYGYTF. The CDR3 nucleotides read TGCGCCAGCAGCCAAGATTTAGGAGGGGCTAACTATGGCTACACCTTC.

This clonotype was observed many times. The chain links TRBV5-5 to TRBJ2-1; 8 positions match TRBD1. The CDR3 is 14 amino acids. V was clipped by 4 bases and J by 9 bases; unmatched bases: 9. Germline V gene data show CDR1 as SGHKS and CDR2 as YYEKEE (reference sequence). CDR3 sequence reads: CASSPRDRRPEQFF. The CDR3 DNA is TGTGCCAGCAGCCCGCGGGACAGGAGACCTGAGCAGTTCTTC.

This clonotype has a count of ten or more. The rearrangement links TRBV4-1 to TRBJ2-3; D perhaps matches TRBD2 (5 bases). Trimming left V 0 bases short and J 0 bases short, with 10 bases between. The CDR3 loop spans 16 amino acids. The germline V gene has CDR1 MGHRA and CDR2 YSYEKL. The CDR3 region is CASSQEGSPSTDTQYF. In nucleotides, the CDR3 is TGCGCCAGCAGCCAAGAAGGGAGTCCTAGCACAGATACGCAGTATTTT.

Only a few counts were recorded for this clonotype. The rearrangement uses TRBV7-6 and TRBJ2-1; 10 bases are shared with TRBD2. Looked up from germline, CDR1 is SGHVS and CDR2 is FNYEAQ. V was pared by 3 bases and J by 8 bases, with 7 bases of the junction left unmatched. The CDR3 is 15 amino acids. CDR3: CASSFSGGAGDEQFF. The DNA for the CDR3 is TGTGCCAGCAGCTTCAGCGGGGGGGCCGGGGATGAGCAGTTCTTC.

A few counts support this clonotype. The chain couples TRBV19 to TRBJ2-5, with TRBD2 matching 10 bases. The CDR3 is 15 amino acids. V shed 3 bases and J 5 bases; nucleotides not matched to a gene: 6. Germline-derived CDR1 and CDR2 are LNHDA and SQIVND (reference sequence). CDR3 residues: CASSILGLARETQYF. The CDR3 bases are TGTGCCAGTAGTATTCTGGGACTAGCGCGGGAGACCCAGTACTTC.

This clonotype was counted between two and nine times. The chain uses TRBV20-1 and TRBJ1-4; no reliable D call. V was trimmed by 0 bases and J by 0 bases, leaving 8 bases between them. The CDR3 spans 15 residues. CDR1 is DFQATT and CDR2 is SNEGSKA in the germline V gene (reference sequence). The CDR3 DNA sequence: TGCAGTGCTAGAGATAAGAGAGCAACTAATGAAAAACTGTTTTTT. It codes for CSARDKRATNEKLFF.

This clonotype was observed at least ten times. V gene TRBV5-1 combines with J gene TRBJ1-1; D is possibly TRBD1 (5 bases). The CDR3 contains 13 residues. V was shortened by 2 bases and J by 3 bases, with 8 bases between the two germline ends. The germline CDR1 and CDR2 sequences are SGHRS and YFSETQ. CDR3 in DNA: TGCGCCAGCAGCTTATTGGGGGACACTGAAGCTTTCTTT. Translating it yields CASSLLGDTEAFF.

The chain joins TRBV5-6 to TRBJ1-5, with 10 bases matching TRBD1. V shed 3 bases and J 5 bases; nucleotides not matched to a gene: 5. Germline V CDR1 and CDR2: SGHDT, YYEEEE. The CDR3 spans 15 residues. The CDR3 DNA is TGTGCCAGCAGCTACCGGGACAGGGGTGATCAGCCCCAGCATTTT. Its protein product is CASSYRDRGDQPQHF.

The genes are TRBV29-1 and TRBJ2-3, with D possibly being TRBD1 (5 bases). The CDR3 is 13 amino acids. V dropped 5 bases and J dropped 3 bases, with 12 bases sitting between them. Germline CDR1 and CDR2: SQVTM and ANQGSEA. CDR3 residues: CSVKRQFTDTQYF. CDR3 bases: TGCAGCGTTAAGCGACAGTTTACAGATACGCAGTATTTT.

The chain is built from TRBV12-3 or TRBV12-4 and TRBJ2-2; D is unclear. This CDR3 has 13 residues. V gave up 5 bases and J gave up 7 bases, with 11 bases separating them. The CDR3: CASSQDPFGELFF. CDR3 DNA: TGTGCCAGCAGTCAGGACCCTTTCGGGGAGCTGTTTTTT.

This clonotype was seen a handful of times. The CDR3 sequence: CASSLLGTAYEQYF. The CDR3 region has the DNA TGTGCCAGCAGCTTGCTCGGGACAGCCTACGAGCAGTACTTC. V gene TRBV5-5 combines with J gene TRBJ2-7, with 7 bases aligning to TRBD1. The CDR3 totals 14 residues. Germline loops: CDR1 SGHKS, CDR2 YYEKEE (reference sequence). J was trimmed by 2 bases and V by 1 base; bases with no gene match: 3.

This clonotype was seen only a few times. The chain joins TRBV27 to TRBJ2-1, with 7 bases that match TRBD1. There are 14 residues in the CDR3. Germline assignment: CDR1 MNHEY and CDR2 SMNVEV (reference sequence). Trimming at V came to 7 bases and at J to 6 bases, leaving 9 bases not matched to a gene. The CDR3 DNA is TGTGCCAGCACCGGACAGGTGAACCCCAATGAGCAGTTCTTC. Translated, it gives CASTGQVNPNEQFF.

This clonotype was observed a few times. This chain joins TRBV7-2 and TRBJ1-1; TRBD1 matches at 7 bases. CDR1 SGHTA and CDR2 FQGNSA come from the germline V gene. CDR3 length equals 17 residues. V was pared by 0 bases and J by 2 bases, with 9 bases of the junction left unmatched. CDR3 DNA: TGTGCCAGCAGCTTAGCTAGGGGCTGGGACAGAAACACTGAAGCTTTCTTT. Encoded protein: CASSLARGWDRNTEAFF.

This clonotype has more than one count but fewer than ten. The V gene is TRBV28, the J gene TRBJ1-1; 7 bases line up with TRBD1. Germline V gene lookup returns CDR1 MDHEN and CDR2 SYDVKM. Trimming at V came to 7 bases and at J to 5 bases, leaving 7 bases not matched to a gene. The CDR3 is 13 amino acids. Written as DNA, the CDR3 is TGTGCCAGCACCACAGGGGCAAGGACTGAAGCTTTCTTT. Amino acid sequence: CASTTGARTEAFF.

This clonotype turned up a few times. The V call is TRBV29-1, the J call TRBJ2-5; the match to TRBD1 covers 9 bases. CDR3 length: 16 amino acids. CDR1 SQVTM and CDR2 ANQGSEA come from the germline V gene. J was trimmed by 5 bases and V by 4 bases; bases with no gene match: 14. The CDR3, as DNA: TGCAGCGTTGGACCTCCGGGACAGGGTTTCGGGGAGACCCAGTACTTC. It yields the protein CSVGPPGQGFGETQYF. The variable domain in full, with the rest retrieved from reference TRBV29-1 and TRBJ2-5, is SAVISQKPSRDICQRGTSLTIQCQVDSQVTMMFWYRQQPGQSLTLIATANQGSEATYESGFVIDKFPISRPNLTFSTLTVSNMSPEDSSIYLCSVGPPGQGFGETQYFGPGTRLLVL.